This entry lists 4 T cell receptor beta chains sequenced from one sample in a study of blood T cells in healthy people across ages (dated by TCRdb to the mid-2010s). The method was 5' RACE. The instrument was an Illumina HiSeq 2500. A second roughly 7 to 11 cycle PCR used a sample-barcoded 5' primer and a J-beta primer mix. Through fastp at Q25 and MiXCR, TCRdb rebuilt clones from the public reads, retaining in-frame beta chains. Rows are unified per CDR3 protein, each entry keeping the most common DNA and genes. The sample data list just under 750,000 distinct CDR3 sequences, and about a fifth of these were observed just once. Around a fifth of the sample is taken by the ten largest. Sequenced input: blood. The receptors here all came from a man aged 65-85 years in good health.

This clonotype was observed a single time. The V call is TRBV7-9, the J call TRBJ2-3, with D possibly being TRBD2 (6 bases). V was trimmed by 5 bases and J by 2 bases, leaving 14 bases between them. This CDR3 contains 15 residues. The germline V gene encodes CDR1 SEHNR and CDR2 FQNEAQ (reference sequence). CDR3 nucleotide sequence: TGTGCCAGCAGCCCCCGGGGACTCCTCACAGATACGCAGTATTTT. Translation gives CASSPRGLLTDTQYF.

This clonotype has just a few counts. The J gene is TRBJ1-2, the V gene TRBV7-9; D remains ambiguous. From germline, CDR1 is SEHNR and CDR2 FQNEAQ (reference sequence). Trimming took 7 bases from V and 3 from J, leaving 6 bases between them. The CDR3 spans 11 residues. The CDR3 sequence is CASNQDYGYTF. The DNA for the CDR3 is TGTGCCAGCAACCAAGACTATGGCTACACCTTC.

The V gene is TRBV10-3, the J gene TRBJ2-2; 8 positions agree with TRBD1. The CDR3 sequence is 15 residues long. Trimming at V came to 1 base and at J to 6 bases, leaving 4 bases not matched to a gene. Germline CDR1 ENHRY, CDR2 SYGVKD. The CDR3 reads CAISEWQGAAGELFF. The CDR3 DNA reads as TGTGCCATCAGTGAGTGGCAGGGGGCCGCCGGGGAGCTGTTTTTT.

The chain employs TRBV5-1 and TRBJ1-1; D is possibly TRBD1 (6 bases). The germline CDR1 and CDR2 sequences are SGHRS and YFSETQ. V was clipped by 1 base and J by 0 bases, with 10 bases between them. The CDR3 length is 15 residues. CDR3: CASSLMTGLNTEAFF. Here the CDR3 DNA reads TGCGCCAGCAGCTTGATGACAGGTTTGAACACTGAAGCTTTCTTT. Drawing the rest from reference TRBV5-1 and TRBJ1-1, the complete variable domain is KAGVTQTPRYLIKTRGQQVTLSCSPISGHRSVSWYQQTPGQGLQFLFEYFSETQRNKGNFPGRFSGRQFSNSRSEMNVSTLELGDSALYLCASSLMTGLNTEAFFGQGTRLTVV.